These T cell receptor beta chains were read from a single sample in a study of Graves' ophthalmopathy and Graves' hyperthyroidism. MiXCR, applied by TCRdb to the multiplex PCR reads, yields one record per CDR3 protein. The data contain about 700,000 distinct CDR3 sequences, under 50% of them singletons. The sequenced sample was peripheral blood. Every receptor here comes from an adult man with Graves' ophthalmopathy. Both conserved end residues are part of each CDR3. The D gene is left open where the match is weak. Some rows have no size entry. The others give once, few or many, or a class for an expanded clone.

d_gene: .; abundance: .; v_gene: TRBV19; j_gene: TRBJ2-1; CDR3nt: TGTGCCAGTAGCCCGAGGAGTGAGAGACCCTACAATGAGCAGTTCTTC; CDR3aa: CASSPRSERPYNEQFF
d_gene: .; abundance: many; v_gene: TRBV25-1; j_gene: TRBJ2-5; CDR3nt: TGTGCCAGCAGTGATAGGGACACGCCGAAGGTAGAGACCCAGTACTTC; CDR3aa: CASSDRDTPKVETQYF
d_gene: .; abundance: few; v_gene: TRBV2; j_gene: TRBJ2-7; CDR3nt: TGTGCCAGCCGGATGGGGCAGAAAGCTTACGAGCAGTACTTC; CDR3aa: CASRMGQKAYEQYF
d_gene: TRBD1; abundance: many; v_gene: TRBV5-1; j_gene: TRBJ2-7; CDR3nt: TGCGCCAGCACCGGACAGGGGGCCCCCTACGAGCAGTACTTC; CDR3aa: CASTGQGAPYEQYF
d_gene: TRBD1; abundance: many; v_gene: TRBV29-1; j_gene: TRBJ2-7; CDR3nt: TGCAGCGCCGGGAGAACAGGGGGGAAGGGCTACGAGCAGTACTTC; CDR3aa: CSAGRTGGKGYEQYF
d_gene: .; abundance: .; v_gene: TRBV2; j_gene: TRBJ2-1; CDR3nt: TGTGCCAGCAGTGAAACGATGGCTAACGAGCAGTTCTTC; CDR3aa: CASSETMANEQFF
d_gene: .; abundance: .; v_gene: TRBV6-6; j_gene: TRBJ2-6; CDR3nt: TGTGCCAGCAGTTACGGGGCCTACGTCCTGACTTTC; CDR3aa: CASSYGAYVLTF
d_gene: .; abundance: .; v_gene: TRBV25-1; j_gene: TRBJ1-3; CDR3nt: TGTGCCAGCAGCAAAGGACAAGTAGGAAACACCATATATTTT; CDR3aa: CASSKGQVGNTIYF
d_gene: .; abundance: few; v_gene: TRBV12-3/TRBV12-4; j_gene: TRBJ2-7; CDR3nt: TGTGCCAGCAGTTTCCCGTCTGTAGAGGAGCAGTACTTC; CDR3aa: CASSFPSVEEQYF
d_gene: TRBD1; abundance: .; v_gene: TRBV25-1; j_gene: TRBJ1-3; CDR3nt: TGTGCCAGCAGGGGAAACAGGGGCCGCTCTGGAAACACCATATATTTT; CDR3aa: CASRGNRGRSGNTIYF
d_gene: .; abundance: once; v_gene: TRBV7-3; j_gene: TRBJ2-2; CDR3nt: TGTGCCAGCAGCGTAGCTGGGGGACCCACCACCGGGGAGCTGTTTTTT; CDR3aa: CASSVAGGPTTGELFF
d_gene: .; abundance: .; v_gene: TRBV7-8; j_gene: TRBJ1-6; CDR3nt: TGTGCCAGCAGCTTAAAACAGGGCCTAGCACCCCTCCACTTT; CDR3aa: CASSLKQGLAPLHF
d_gene: .; abundance: .; v_gene: TRBV5-1; j_gene: TRBJ2-2; CDR3nt: TGCGCCAGCATGGAGGGATTTATCAGGGGGAACGGGGAGCTGTTTTTT; CDR3aa: CASMEGFIRGNGELFF
d_gene: .; abundance: few; v_gene: TRBV3-1; j_gene: TRBJ2-7; CDR3nt: TGTGCCAGCAGCCAAAGCACGACCAGGACCTACGAGCAGTACTTC; CDR3aa: CASSQSTTRTYEQYF
d_gene: TRBD1; abundance: few; v_gene: TRBV9; j_gene: TRBJ1-6; CDR3nt: TGTGCCAGCAGCCAACAGGGGGCAGGCTCACCCCTCCACTTT; CDR3aa: CASSQQGAGSPLHF
d_gene: .; abundance: .; v_gene: TRBV20-1; j_gene: TRBJ1-1; CDR3nt: TGCAGTGCTAGTTCTTGGGGGGCTGAAGCTTTCTTT; CDR3aa: CSASSWGAEAFF
d_gene: .; abundance: .; v_gene: TRBV15; j_gene: TRBJ1-6; CDR3nt: TGTGCCACCAGCAGAGATCGGGGGTCTAATTCACCCCTCCACTTT; CDR3aa: CATSRDRGSNSPLHF
d_gene: .; abundance: many; v_gene: TRBV20-1; j_gene: TRBJ1-2; CDR3nt: TGCAGTGCAGCCACAGGGCACGGCTATGGCTACACCTTC; CDR3aa: CSAATGHGYGYTF
d_gene: .; abundance: .; v_gene: TRBV29-1; j_gene: TRBJ1-2; CDR3nt: TGCAGCGGCGGAGTACAGGGCTACACCTTC; CDR3aa: CSGGVQGYTF
d_gene: TRBD1; abundance: .; v_gene: TRBV20-1; j_gene: TRBJ1-2; CDR3nt: TGCAGTGCTCCTGACCGGGACAGGGGTGGCTACACCTTC; CDR3aa: CSAPDRDRGGYTF
d_gene: .; abundance: .; v_gene: TRBV15; j_gene: TRBJ2-1; CDR3nt: TGTGCCACCAGCAACAAAAAGACGGGCTTGTCAGATGAGCAGTTCTTC; CDR3aa: CATSNKKTGLSDEQFF
d_gene: .; abundance: .; v_gene: TRBV4-1; j_gene: TRBJ1-1; CDR3nt: TGCGCCAGCAGCCAAACGACTGAGAACACTGAAGCTTTCTTT; CDR3aa: CASSQTTENTEAFF
d_gene: .; abundance: many; v_gene: TRBV24-1; j_gene: TRBJ2-2; CDR3nt: TGTGCCACCAAAGGCGGGGAAGAAACCGGGGAGCTGTTTTTT; CDR3aa: CATKGGEETGELFF
d_gene: .; abundance: .; v_gene: TRBV29-1; j_gene: TRBJ1-2; CDR3nt: TGCAGCACCCTAGGGGAAAACTATGGCTACACCTTC; CDR3aa: CSTLGENYGYTF
d_gene: .; abundance: once; v_gene: TRBV7-2; j_gene: TRBJ1-6; CDR3nt: TGTGCCAGCAGCTTAGCGGGATTTGGCGAGCCCCTCCACTTT; CDR3aa: CASSLAGFGEPLHF
d_gene: .; abundance: .; v_gene: TRBV10-3; j_gene: TRBJ1-5; CDR3nt: TGTGCCATCAGTCCGACGGGGGGCAGCAATCAGCCCCAGCATTTT; CDR3aa: CAISPTGGSNQPQHF
d_gene: .; abundance: few; v_gene: TRBV12-3/TRBV12-4; j_gene: TRBJ2-7; CDR3nt: TGTGCCAGCAGTTTGGTAACCGGGACAAGCTCCTACGAGCAGTACTTC; CDR3aa: CASSLVTGTSSYEQYF
d_gene: TRBD1; abundance: .; v_gene: TRBV25-1; j_gene: TRBJ2-7; CDR3nt: TGTGCCAGCAGGAGGGGGACAGGGGATAGCTCCTACGAGCAGTACTTC; CDR3aa: CASRRGTGDSSYEQYF